Shown below are 31 T cell receptor beta chains from a single sample sequenced in a study of cytomegalovirus exposure and HLA in healthy donors. The PCR employed 60 Vbeta primers together with 13 Jbeta primers. Profiling relied on immunoSEQ multiplex PCR, and the TCRdb table lists in-frame clones only, not all of them. The repertoire holds about 140,000 clones, 75% seen once, with 3% to 3.5% in the top ten. Material: PBMCs. The origin of the receptors is a man in his forties in good health and CMV-seronegative.

This clone was detected only once. The chain employs TRBV9 and TRBJ1-6; 11 nucleotides align to TRBD1. The CDR3 covers 16 residues. The trim removed 3 bases at V and 8 bases at J, leaving 7 bases unmatched. Germline V gene sequence: CDR1 SGDLS, CDR2 YYNGEE. In nucleotides, the CDR3 is TGTGCCAGCAGCGCCCGGGACAGGGGGATATATTCACCCCTCCACTTT. It is translated as CASSARDRGIYSPLHF.

This sequence joins TRBV4-1 and TRBJ2-1, with a tentative D call TRBD2 (6 bases). This CDR3 has 14 residues. Germline CDR1 MGHRA, CDR2 YSYEKL. V was pared by 3 bases and J by 6 bases, with 12 bases between. For the CDR3, the DNA is TGCGCCAGCAGCCAGAGTCCCGGGGGCAATGAGCAGTTCTTC. Protein product: CASSQSPGGNEQFF.

The gene calls are TRBV7-9 and TRBJ2-1; TRBD1 might be the D (6 bases). The CDR3 is 11 residues long. Germline-derived CDR1 and CDR2 are SEHNR and FQNEAQ (reference sequence). The CDR3 region has the DNA TGTGCTCTGGGGGCCGACAATGAGCAGTTCTTC. Protein product: CALGADNEQFF.

This chain links TRBV19 with TRBJ1-5; a possible D gene is TRBD1 (5 bases). From germline, CDR1 is LNHDA and CDR2 SQIVND (reference sequence). V dropped 6 bases and J dropped 2 bases, with 11 bases sitting between them. The CDR3 runs 14 residues. The CDR3 protein is CASSDQGGNQPQHF. CDR3 DNA: TGTGCCAGTAGCGATCAGGGCGGCAATCAGCCCCAGCATTTT.

A note on this clone: At one boundary the junction diverges from the germline segment, which might be a read error. This chain connects TRBV9 to TRBJ2-7; D gene unclear. The CDR3 consists of 13 residues. Germline assignment: CDR1 SGDLS and CDR2 YYNGEE. The DNA for the CDR3 is TGTGCCAGCAGCGTAGTGGGCTCCAACGAGCAGTACTTC. It encodes CASSVVGSNEQYF.

J is TRBJ1-1 and V is TRBV5-1; D possibly corresponds to TRBD1 (5 bases). V was shortened by 4 bases and J by 4 bases, with 11 bases between the two germline ends. Germline V lookup: CDR1 SGHRS, CDR2 YFSETQ. The CDR3 runs 13 residues. The CDR3 region is CASSPRGGTEAFF. The CDR3 DNA is TGCGCCAGCAGCCCCCGCGGGGGCACTGAAGCTTTCTTT.

The CDR3 bases are TGTGCCAGCAGTTTATATAGGAGCATGAACACTGAAGCTTTCTTT. This translates into CASSLYRSMNTEAFF. This chain links TRBV28 with TRBJ1-1, with no clear D. V shed 1 base and J shed 0 bases, with 9 bases lying between them. CDR1 and CDR2 (germline): MDHEN, SYDVKM. The CDR3 extends over 15 amino acids.

This clone occurred a few times. This chain links TRBV6-5 with TRBJ1-6; tentative D call: TRBD1 (6 bases). CDR1 and CDR2 (germline): MNHEY, SVGAGI. The CDR3 covers 14 residues. With 4 bases removed from V and 7 bases from J, the gap between germline ends came to 11 bases. The CDR3 DNA reads as TGTGCCAGCAGTTCCAGGACAGCCAATTCACCCCTCCACTTT. Translation gives CASSSRTANSPLHF.

The chain uses TRBV7-3 and TRBJ2-2, with D hard to call. The CDR3 is 15 residues long. In germline, CDR1 is SGHTA, CDR2 FQGTGA. The V end lost 5 bases, the J end lost 1 base, and 11 bases lay between the germline ends. CDR3 nucleotides: TGTGCCAGCAGCAGCGAGGCTTTGAACACCGGGGAGCTGTTTTTT. Translation gives CASSSEALNTGELFF.

The rearrangement uses TRBV4-3 and TRBJ2-3, with a possible D match to TRBD2 (6 bases). V lost 4 bases, J lost 4 bases, and 9 bases lay in between. Germline V CDR1 and CDR2: LGHNA, YSLEER. The CDR3 is 13 residues long. The CDR3 sequence: CASSPRGADTQYF. The DNA of the CDR3 is TGCGCCAGCAGCCCTCGCGGGGCAGATACGCAGTATTTT.

This clone has just one count. J is TRBJ2-7 and V is TRBV27; a possible D gene is TRBD1 (5 bases). Trimming took 3 bases from V and 1 from J, leaving 19 bases between them. The CDR3 loop spans 17 amino acids. Per germline, CDR1 MNHEY and CDR2 SMNVEV (reference sequence). Here the CDR3 reads CASSFNLPSTGSYEQYF. Written as DNA, the CDR3 is TGTGCCAGCAGTTTTAACCTACCTTCAACAGGTTCCTACGAGCAGTACTTC.

For this clone: The junction and the germline gene differ at one end; a read error may be behind it. V is TRBV28 and J is TRBJ1-2, with a weak D call TRBD1 (5 bases). This CDR3 contains 10 residues. CDR1 and CDR2 from the germline V gene are MDHEN and SYDVKM. CDR3 DNA: TGTGCCTGGGGCCGGGCGGACGTTTACTTC. Translation: CAWGRADVYF.

This sequence joins TRBV19 and TRBJ2-7; 11 positions agree with TRBD1. J gave up 7 bases and V 3 bases, and 8 bases lay outside the gene matches. Germline V gene lookup returns CDR1 LNHDA and CDR2 SQIVND (reference sequence). CDR3 length: 15 residues. The CDR3 protein is CASSMWTGGANEQYF. In nucleotides, the CDR3 is TGTGCCAGTAGTATGTGGACAGGGGGCGCAAATGAGCAGTACTTC.

This sequence joins TRBV6-6 and TRBJ2-3; 7 bases fit TRBD2. J lost 5 bases, V lost 0 bases, and 2 bases had no gene match. The V gene's germline CDR1 is MNHNY and CDR2 SVGAGI (reference sequence). The CDR3 totals 14 residues. CDR3 coding DNA: TGTGCCAGCAGTTACTCGAAGCGGGAAGATACGCAGTATTTT. This gives the protein CASSYSKREDTQYF.

This chain uses TRBV2 with TRBJ2-3, with TRBD2 matching over 8 bases. The CDR3 has 16 amino acids. V dropped 2 bases and J dropped 2; count of bases not matched to a gene: 6. CDR1 SNHLY and CDR2 FYNNEI come from the germline V gene. This CDR3 is CASSELRGVLTDTQYF. In DNA, the CDR3 is TGTGCCAGCAGTGAATTGCGGGGGGTCCTCACAGATACGCAGTATTTT. The whole variable domain, remainder taken from reference TRBV2 and TRBJ2-3, is EPEVTQTPSHQVTQMGQEVILRCVPISNHLYFYWYRQILGQKVEFLVSFYNNEISEKSEIFDDQFSVERPDGSNFTLKIRSTKLEDSAMYFCASSELRGVLTDTQYFGPGTRLTVL.

The V and J genes are TRBV5-6 and TRBJ2-1; D perhaps matches TRBD2 (6 bases). The ends were cut back, 4 bases at V and 7 bases at J, with 12 bases in the middle. From germline, CDR1 is SGHDT and CDR2 YYEEEE. This CDR3 contains 13 residues. The CDR3 DNA reads as TGTGCCAGCAGCGCCGGACTAACAAATGAGCAGTTCTTC. Encoded protein: CASSAGLTNEQFF.

DNA of the CDR3: TGTGCCAGCCGTCACGGGGTTGGGTTGCCCGGGGAGCTGTTTTTT. Protein sequence: CASRHGVGLPGELFF. The V call is TRBV2, the J call TRBJ2-2; D may be TRBD2 (5 bases). Germline-derived CDR1 and CDR2 are SNHLY and FYNNEI. CDR3 size: 15 residues. V was pared by 8 bases and J by 6 bases, with 19 bases between.

V and J are TRBV2 and TRBJ2-5, with a tentative D call TRBD1 (6 bases). The V and J ends lost 5 bases and 2 bases respectively, with 6 bases between them. Germline V lookup: CDR1 SNHLY, CDR2 FYNNEI. CDR3 length equals 12 residues. The CDR3 reads CASSQGQETQYF. CDR3 DNA: TGTGCCAGCAGTCAGGGGCAAGAGACCCAGTACTTC.

The chain recombines TRBV7-9 with TRBJ2-7; TRBD1 might be the D (5 bases). The CDR3 length is 13 residues. Looked up from germline, CDR1 is SEHNR and CDR2 is FQNEAQ (reference sequence). Trimming left V 6 bases short and J 3 bases short, with 12 bases between. The CDR3 protein is CASSFDSNYEQYF. The CDR3 DNA follows: TGTGCCAGCAGTTTCGACAGCAACTACGAGCAGTACTTC. Based on the CDR3 plus reference TRBV7-9 and TRBJ2-7, the full variable domain is DTGVSQNPRHKITKRGQNVTFRCDPISEHNRLYWYRQTLGQGPEFLTYFQNEAQLEKSRLLSDRFSAERPKGSFSTLEIQRTEQGDSAMYLCASSFDSNYEQYFGPGTRLTVT.

This clone has more than one count but fewer than ten. V gene TRBV5-1 combines with J gene TRBJ1-1; perhaps TRBD1 as D (5 bases). This CDR3 spans 16 amino acids. V lost 1 base to trimming and J lost 3 bases, with 16 bases between them. The germline CDR1 and CDR2 sequences are SGHRS and YFSETQ. The CDR3 region has the DNA TGCGCCAGCAGCTTGAACACTATTCAGGGTTACACTGAAGCTTTCTTT. It yields the protein CASSLNTIQGYTEAFF.

This sequence joins TRBV5-1 and TRBJ2-5; D not resolved. The DNA matches TRBJ2-7 better at its end, which makes the J call doubtful. This CDR3 is 14 amino acids long. Germline V CDR1 and CDR2: SGHRS, YFSETQ. CDR3 bases: TGCGCCAGCAGCTTGAGTAATAGTCTCTACGAGCAGTACTTC. Amino acids: CASSLSNSLYEQYF.

This clone was counted only a few times. V usage is TRBV19 and J usage is TRBJ2-2; D may be TRBD1 (6 bases). Germline CDR1 is LNHDA and CDR2 is SQIVND (reference sequence). Trimming took off 7 bases at V and 4 bases at J, with 19 bases between the two ends. This CDR3 is built from 16 residues. CDR3 nucleotides: TGTGCCAGTAATACGGACAGTCTCACGGGCACCGGGGAGCTGTTTTTT. Encoded protein: CASNTDSLTGTGELFF.

The CDR3 DNA is TGTGCCAGCAGTCGGGACAGGGGACGCTCCTACGAGCAGTACTTC. Translation gives CASSRDRGRSYEQYF. This chain joins TRBV6-5 and TRBJ2-7; 10 bases map to TRBD1. The ends lost 5 bases at V and 0 bases at J; junction bases unmatched: 4. The CDR3 is 15 residues long. Looked up from germline, CDR1 is MNHEY and CDR2 is SVGAGI.

V usage is TRBV4-3 and J usage is TRBJ1-2, with a possible D match to TRBD1 (5 bases). The ends were cut back, 4 bases at V and 8 bases at J, with 17 bases in the middle. The CDR3 totals 14 residues. The germline V gene has CDR1 LGHNA and CDR2 YSLEER. The CDR3 DNA follows: TGCGCCAGCAGCCGAACCGACAGCGCGGGGGGCTACACCTTC. Its translation: CASSRTDSAGGYTF.

The gene calls are TRBV7-6 and TRBJ1-2; TRBD1 might be the D (5 bases). This CDR3 region has 12 residues. The germline V gene encodes CDR1 SGHVS and CDR2 FNYEAQ. The V and J ends lost 5 bases and 4 bases respectively, with 8 bases between them. CDR3 amino acids: CASSLDSYGYTF. The DNA for the CDR3 is TGTGCCAGCAGCCTAGACAGCTATGGCTACACCTTC.

Only one count was recorded for this clone. The chain joins TRBV19 to TRBJ2-1; weak D call: TRBD1 (5 bases). The ends were cut back, 3 bases at V and 2 bases at J, with 11 bases in the middle. The CDR3 runs 15 residues. Looked up from germline, CDR1 is LNHDA and CDR2 is SQIVND (reference sequence). CDR3 bases: TGTGCCAGTAGTATTCTGGGGCTCACCTACAATGAGCAGTTCTTC. It translates to CASSILGLTYNEQFF.

This chain connects TRBV19 to TRBJ1-5; D is uncertain. The CDR3 has 15 residues. V shed 6 bases and J shed 2 bases, with 14 bases lying between them. CDR1 LNHDA and CDR2 SQIVND come from the germline V gene (reference sequence). DNA for the CDR3: TGTGCCAGTAGCGCGCCGGCGGAGGGCAATCAGCCCCAGCATTTT. Translated, it gives CASSAPAEGNQPQHF. Full variable domain (missing parts from reference TRBV19 and TRBJ1-5): DGGITQSPKYLFRKEGQNVTLSCEQNLNHDAMYWYRQDPGQGLRLIYYSQIVNDFQKGDIAEGYSVSREKKESFPLTVTSAQKNPTAFYLCASSAPAEGNQPQHFGDGTRLSIL.

This clone occurred many times. The chain has TRBV9 and TRBJ2-7; no clear D gene. Germline V lookup: CDR1 SGDLS, CDR2 YYNGEE. The CDR3 is made up of 12 amino acids. V lost 3 bases and J 2 bases, leaving 6 bases between the germline ends. In DNA, the CDR3 is TGTGCCAGCAGCGGAGCGACCTACGAGCAGTACTTC. It codes for CASSGATYEQYF.

This clone showed up just a few times. The sample contains more than one DNA sequence encoding this CDR3. J is TRBJ1-4 and V is TRBV2, with 9 bases fitting TRBD1. V lost 6 bases, J lost 6 bases, and 5 bases stayed unmatched. Germline V gives CDR1 SNHLY, CDR2 FYNNEI. This CDR3 region has 14 residues. The CDR3 DNA reads as TGTGCCAGCAGCCTGGACAGGGGAGATGAAAAACTGTTTTTT. It translates to CASSLDRGDEKLFF.

The rearrangement links TRBV9 to TRBJ1-2; D perhaps matches TRBD1 (5 bases). V was cut by 3 bases and J by 0 bases, with 9 bases left in between. The CDR3 sequence is 14 residues long. Germline V gives CDR1 SGDLS, CDR2 YYNGEE. In DNA, the CDR3 is TGTGCCAGCAGCGATGAAGGGGCTAACTATGGCTACACCTTC. It encodes CASSDEGANYGYTF.

The rearrangement uses TRBV5-1 and TRBJ2-7, with a tentative D call TRBD2 (6 bases). This CDR3 is built from 13 residues. Germline V gene sequence: CDR1 SGHRS, CDR2 YFSETQ. V lost 7 bases to trimming and J lost 3 bases, with 14 bases between them. The CDR3 loop reads CASGGQGDYEQYF. DNA of the CDR3: TGCGCCAGCGGAGGGCAGGGTGACTACGAGCAGTACTTC.